A single sample is the source of the 24 T cell receptor beta chains below, sequenced in a study of shared clonotypes between healthy human individuals. Generated by immunoSEQ multiplex PCR, the TCRdb table keeps only in-frame clones and is missing some. This sample yields over a million clones, of which approximately 68% are seen a single time; approximately 1.5% belongs to the top ten. What was sequenced was memory CD4+ T cells sorted from blood. As for subset: CD45RA-negative fraction. These receptors were obtained from a young man in good health.

On this clone: The sample has other DNA sequences that encode this CDR3 too. The rearrangement links TRBV12-5 to TRBJ2-7; 9 bases are shared with TRBD1. Germline-derived CDR1 and CDR2 are LGHNT and FRNRAP. V was pared by 6 bases and J by 5 bases, with 2 bases of the junction left unmatched. The CDR3 length is 12 residues. The CDR3 DNA reads as TGTGCTAGTGGGGGACAGGGCCACGAGCAGTACTTC. Translating gives CASGGQGHEQYF.

J is TRBJ1-2 and V is TRBV29-1; tentatively, D is TRBD1 (6 bases). Per germline, CDR1 SQVTM and CDR2 ANQGSEA. V lost 0 bases, J lost 2 bases, and 16 bases lay in between. This CDR3 is built from 16 residues. CDR3: CSVEEWDTALNYGYTF. The CDR3 nucleotides are TGCAGCGTTGAAGAATGGGACACTGCCCTCAACTATGGCTACACCTTC.

This chain links TRBV2 with TRBJ2-1; tentative D call: TRBD1 (6 bases). Trimming took off 5 bases at V and 6 bases at J, with 8 bases between the two ends. The length of the CDR3 is 12 residues. The V gene's germline CDR1 is SNHLY and CDR2 FYNNEI. CDR3 region: CASSRGGNEQFF. The CDR3 DNA follows: TGTGCCAGCAGTAGAGGGGGCAATGAGCAGTTCTTC.

The chain uses TRBV6-5 and TRBJ1-2, with D perhaps TRBD1 (5 bases). CDR1 MNHEY and CDR2 SVGAGI come from the germline V gene. The V and J ends lost 5 bases and 0 bases respectively, with 13 bases between them. The CDR3 extends over 15 amino acids. CDR3 sequence reads: CASSVGGEPNYGYTF. In DNA form, the CDR3 reads TGTGCCAGCAGTGTCGGGGGGGAGCCTAACTATGGCTACACCTTC.

This clone was observed a single time. The chain is built from TRBV18 and TRBJ2-3; D tentatively reads TRBD1 or TRBD2 (7 bases each). Deletions cut 1 base from V and 3 bases from J, with 17 bases between. CDR3 length: 17 residues. Per the germline V gene, CDR1 is KGHSH and CDR2 is LQKENI. This CDR3 reads CASSPREGAYRTDTQYF. The DNA for the CDR3 is TGTGCCAGCTCACCACGGGAGGGGGCCTACAGGACAGATACGCAGTATTTT. Looking up the rest from reference TRBV18 and TRBJ2-3 gives the full variable domain: NAGVMQNPRHLVRRRGQEARLRCSPMKGHSHVYWYRQLPEEGLKFMVYLQKENIIDESGMPKERFSAEFPKEGPSILRIQQVVRGDSAAYFCASSPREGAYRTDTQYFGPGTRLTVL.

The V gene is TRBV5-1, the J gene TRBJ2-2; tentative D call: TRBD1 (6 bases). The CDR3 loop spans 15 amino acids. V was cut by 4 bases and J by 0 bases, with 10 bases left in between. The germline V gene has CDR1 SGHRS and CDR2 YFSETQ. CDR3 amino acids: CASSGQSANTGELFF. The CDR3, as DNA: TGCGCCAGCAGCGGACAGAGTGCGAACACCGGGGAGCTGTTTTTT. The variable domain in full, completed from reference TRBV5-1 and TRBJ2-2, reads KAGVTQTPRYLIKTRGQQVTLSCSPISGHRSVSWYQQTPGQGLQFLFEYFSETQRNKGNFPGRFSGRQFSNSRSEMNVSTLELGDSALYLCASSGQSANTGELFFGEGSRLTVL.

The count of this clone is one. The rearrangement joins TRBV2 to TRBJ1-4; TRBD1 matches 8 bases. This CDR3 has 13 amino acids. Germline V CDR1 and CDR2: SNHLY, FYNNEI. J was trimmed by 3 bases and V by 10 bases; bases with no gene match: 4. CDR3 DNA sequence: TGTGCCACCCAGGGACAGGCTAATGAAAAACTGTTTTTT. It specifies CATQGQANEKLFF.

The chain recombines TRBV6-6 with TRBJ1-1; 8 bases map to TRBD1. Losses at the gene ends were 6 bases for V and 8 bases for J; bases not matched to a gene: 5. Germline loops: CDR1 MNHNY, CDR2 SVGAGI (reference sequence). The CDR3 covers 12 residues. The CDR3 sequence: CASSIQGAEAFF. CDR3 nucleotide sequence: TGTGCCAGCAGCATTCAGGGGGCCGAAGCTTTCTTT.

This chain links TRBV4-1 with TRBJ2-5; TRBD1 is a possible D gene (6 bases). CDR1 MGHRA and CDR2 YSYEKL come from the germline V gene. The CDR3 contains 16 residues. With 5 bases removed from V and 2 bases from J, the gap between germline ends came to 18 bases. The CDR3: CASSAQGFATQETQYF. CDR3 DNA sequence: TGCGCCAGCAGCGCCCAGGGGTTTGCCACGCAAGAGACCCAGTACTTC.

The CDR3 region is CASRPSPGSVSYEQYF. In DNA, the CDR3 is TGCGCCAGCCGCCCTTCTCCGGGGAGTGTTTCCTACGAGCAGTACTTC. The chain combines TRBV5-1 with TRBJ2-7; the D gene is possibly TRBD2 (5 bases). The CDR3 length is 16 residues. Per the germline V gene, CDR1 is SGHRS and CDR2 is YFSETQ. V was pared by 7 bases and J by 1 base, with 21 bases between.

The genes are TRBV7-8 and TRBJ1-5; a weak D match, TRBD1 (6 bases). The CDR3 sequence is 14 residues long. Germline values: CDR1 SGHVS, CDR2 FQNEAQ. Trimming cost V 4 bases and J 2 bases, with 9 bases left between them. The CDR3 sequence: CASSSDSRNQPQHF. The CDR3 region has the DNA TGTGCCAGCAGCTCGGACAGTCGCAATCAGCCCCAGCATTTT.

The gene calls are TRBV5-1 and TRBJ1-4; D gene unclear. CDR1 SGHRS and CDR2 YFSETQ come from the germline V gene. This CDR3 is 15 amino acids long. V shed 7 bases and J shed 0 bases, with 13 bases lying between them. Here the CDR3 DNA reads TGCGCCAGCCGCACCTCGGGTGCAACTAATGAAAAACTGTTTTTT. It is translated as CASRTSGATNEKLFF.

This chain joins TRBV19 and TRBJ1-2, with 9 bases matching TRBD1. The J segment lost 8 bases and the V segment lost 7 bases, leaving 14 bases of the junction unmatched. The CDR3 runs to 15 residues. The germline CDR1 and CDR2 sequences are LNHDA and SQIVND (reference sequence). As DNA, the CDR3 is TGTGCCAGTAATCCATACCACCGGGACAGGGACGGCTACACCTTC. This sequence encodes CASNPYHRDRDGYTF. The full variable domain, in which reference TRBV19 and TRBJ1-2 provide the parts outside the CDR3, is DGGITQSPKYLFRKEGQNVTLSCEQNLNHDAMYWYRQDPGQGLRLIYYSQIVNDFQKGDIAEGYSVSREKKESFPLTVTSAQKNPTAFYLCASNPYHRDRDGYTFGSGTRLTVV.

This clone was observed a handful of times. The chain has TRBV5-5 and TRBJ1-1; D gene uncertain. V lost 3 bases to trimming and J lost 2 bases, with 8 bases between them. The CDR3 consists of 13 residues. Germline values: CDR1 SGHKS, CDR2 YYEKEE (reference sequence). CDR3 bases: TGTGCCAGCAGCTATGCGGGTAACACTGAAGCTTTCTTT. Amino acid sequence: CASSYAGNTEAFF.

This clone was detected only a few times. Here the CDR3 DNA reads TGTGCCAGCAGTGCAGGGCAGGGTTCCTATGGCTACACCTTC. Protein product: CASSAGQGSYGYTF. This chain links TRBV2 with TRBJ1-2; perhaps TRBD1 as D (5 bases). V was pared by 4 bases and J by 4 bases, with 13 bases between. CDR3 length: 14 residues. Germline loops: CDR1 SNHLY, CDR2 FYNNEI.

The table lists this clone with a few counts. V is TRBV10-3 and J is TRBJ2-1; 7 nucleotides agree with TRBD2. From germline, CDR1 is ENHRY and CDR2 SYGVKD. The junction had 7 bases not matched to a gene; V was cut back by 2 bases and J by 6 bases. The CDR3 totals 15 residues. CDR3 coding DNA: TGTGCCATCAGTGAGGTGGGAGCGGGAACCAATGAGCAGTTCTTC. Translation gives CAISEVGAGTNEQFF.

This clone has just one count. CDR3 residues: CASRPVGSGANVLTF. CDR3 sequence (DNA): TGTGCCAGCAGACCAGTGGGTTCTGGGGCCAACGTCCTGACTTTC. V and J are TRBV11-2 and TRBJ2-6, with no clear D. Between the trimmed V and J ends, which lost 6 bases and 1 base, there was a span of 10 bases. This CDR3 is built from 15 residues. Germline CDR1 is SGHAT and CDR2 is FQNNGV. The full variable domain, completed using reference TRBV11-2 and TRBJ2-6, is EAGVAQSPRYKIIEKRQSVAFWCNPISGHATLYWYQQILGQGPKLLIQFQNNGVVDDSQLPKDRFSAERLKGVDSTLKIQPAKLEDSAVYLCASRPVGSGANVLTFGAGSRLTVL.

The rearrangement joins TRBV25-1 to TRBJ1-6; D call uncertain. Looked up from germline, CDR1 is MGHDK and CDR2 is SYGVNS. Trimming shortened V by 2 bases and J by 10 bases, and 15 bases separated the two germline ends. The CDR3 is 15 amino acids. CDR3 DNA: TGTGCCAGCAGTGAAGGTGGGATCCCGGGGTCACCCCTCCACTTT. This encodes CASSEGGIPGSPLHF.

This clone was seen only once. Other DNA sequences in the same sample also yield this CDR3. The rearrangement links TRBV28 to TRBJ1-2, with D possibly being TRBD1 (5 bases). V dropped 2 bases and J dropped 4 bases, with 8 bases sitting between them. Germline CDR1 is MDHEN and CDR2 is SYDVKM. This CDR3 is built from 13 residues. The CDR3 loop reads CASSLGGSYGYTF. The CDR3 nucleotides read TGTGCCAGCAGTTTAGGGGGGAGCTATGGCTACACCTTC.

V usage is TRBV7-6 and J usage is TRBJ1-3, with D unresolved. The CDR3 contains 15 residues. With 1 base removed from V and 2 bases from J, the gap between germline ends came to 9 bases. Looked up from germline, CDR1 is SGHVS and CDR2 is FNYEAQ. CDR3 loop: CASSLGLTAGNTIYF. CDR3 nucleotide sequence: TGTGCCAGCAGCTTAGGTCTGACGGCTGGAAACACCATATATTTT.

In its sample, this clone was seen many times. The CDR3 loop reads CASSAGQGAGYNEQFF. The CDR3 DNA follows: TGTGCCAGCAGTGCCGGACAGGGGGCCGGATACAATGAGCAGTTCTTC. The V call is TRBV2, the J call TRBJ2-1; 11 nucleotides agree with TRBD1. Germline lookup yields CDR1 SNHLY and CDR2 FYNNEI. V lost 4 bases, J lost 4 bases, and 6 bases stayed unmatched. The CDR3 is made up of 16 amino acids.

V usage is TRBV19 and J usage is TRBJ2-1; D unclear. V gave up 3 bases and J gave up 7 bases, with 13 bases separating them. The CDR3 extends over 14 amino acids. The germline V gene has CDR1 LNHDA and CDR2 SQIVND (reference sequence). The CDR3 bases are TGTGCCAGTAGTATGGTCGACCGGGTGAATGAGCAGTTCTTC. This encodes CASSMVDRVNEQFF.

The CDR3 DNA sequence: TGTGCCAGCTCACCCCCCACGCACACCGGGGAGCTGTTTTTT. Protein product: CASSPPTHTGELFF. The chain has TRBV18 and TRBJ2-2, with D unclear. The V gene lost 3 bases and the J gene lost 3 bases, with 8 bases spanning the gap. The germline CDR1 and CDR2 sequences are KGHSH and LQKENI. This CDR3 is built from 14 residues.

The rearrangement uses TRBV5-8 and TRBJ2-6; TRBD1 might be the D (6 bases). V was cut by 2 bases and J by 2 bases, with 17 bases left in between. The CDR3 is 18 residues long. Germline lookup yields CDR1 SGHTS and CDR2 YDEGEE. CDR3: CASSFIDRSNAGANVLTF. For the CDR3, the DNA is TGTGCCAGCAGCTTCATTGACAGGTCTAATGCTGGGGCCAACGTCCTGACTTTC.